This T cell receptor beta chain was recovered during a study of cytomegalovirus exposure and HLA in healthy donors (dated by TCRdb to 2016 to 2017). For the wider study: The roughly 670 repertoires of the first cohort and the 95 to 150 validation repertoires were produced on the same platform, according to a later analysis. High-throughput TCR immunosequencing, statistical association of individual TCRs with disease status, and machine learning were combined to predict cytomegalovirus infection status. The study was designed to test whether signatures of past pathogen exposure could be identified by cataloging public T cell receptors. Besides the first cohort of approximately 710 subjects, a separate validation cohort made up of 90 to 150 different subjects was used. Here is what the overall study found, with its caveats: In vitro tests confirmed that a few of the cytomegalovirus-associated TCR beta chains recognize cytomegalovirus antigens. Most TCR sequences were observed very rarely across donors, whereas some public TCRs were present in many individuals. The authors suggested that the approach could potentially be extended to other disease states and immunological phenotypes. The classifier was reported to diagnose cytomegalovirus status with high specificity and sensitivity in both the original cohort and the validation cohort. A later analysis had no HLA typing for the validation cohort, so co-occurrence there was scored across all 110 or so repertoires. Of the cluster scores, roughly 93% were above 0 in a later analysis, which found that TCRs clustered in the first cohort also tended to co-occur in the 95 to 150 validation repertoires. A total of roughly 160 TCR beta chains were listed by the study as associated with cytomegalovirus.

The donors belonged to the validation cohort of 90 to 150 subjects, which was separate from the approximately 700-subject first cohort. Library preparation employed the immunoSEQ multiplex PCR assay. Per the source publication's procedure: A statistical classification framework was built to diagnose cytomegalovirus status from the catalog of TCR beta chain sequences. The table comes from immuneACCESS by way of TCRdb, which keeps in-frame sequences with V and J called. Part of the clones is missing from these tables; in studies checked, under half for an unresolved V gene and the rest for unknown reasons. V and J calls and clone size are as listed in that table; D and trimming were resolved from the DNA. Here the sample has about 57,000 clones; roughly 90% occur a single time. 0.95% to 1.5% of the sample comes from the top ten. The junction shows trimming of 2 bases on V and 2 bases on J, plus 9 bases between the germline ends. CDR1 and CDR2 (SEHNR, FQNEAQ) derive from the germline V gene (reference sequence). The CDR3 numbers 14 residues from cysteine through phenylalanine. CDR3 DNA is the only sequence kept; it has 42 bases, read in frame from the first base.

For this clone: Its antigen is still unknown. Base qualities are missing; no much larger clone stands one base away.

The sequence is built from TRBV7-9 and TRBJ2-5, with the D gene not clear enough to name. The sequence was obtained from a woman aged 18-35 years in good health and CMV-seronegative. Sequenced: PBMCs. The CDR3 protein is CASSLMIQQETQYF. The sequenced DNA is TGTGCCAGCAGCTTAATGATTCAGCAAGAGACCCAGTACTTC.